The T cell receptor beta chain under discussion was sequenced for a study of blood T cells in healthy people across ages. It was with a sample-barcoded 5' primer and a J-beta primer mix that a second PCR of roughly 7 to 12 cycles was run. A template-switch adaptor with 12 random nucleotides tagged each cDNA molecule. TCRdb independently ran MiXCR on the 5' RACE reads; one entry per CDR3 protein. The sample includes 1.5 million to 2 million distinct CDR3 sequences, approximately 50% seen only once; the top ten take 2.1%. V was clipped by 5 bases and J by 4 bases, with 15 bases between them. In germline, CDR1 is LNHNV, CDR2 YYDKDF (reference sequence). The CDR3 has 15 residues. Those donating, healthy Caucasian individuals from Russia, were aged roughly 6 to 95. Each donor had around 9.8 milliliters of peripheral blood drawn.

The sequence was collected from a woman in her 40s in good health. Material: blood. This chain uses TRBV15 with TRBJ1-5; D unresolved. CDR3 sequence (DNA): TGTGCCACCAGCGTTCGGGCACCCCAAAATCAGCCCCAGCATTTT. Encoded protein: CATSVRAPQNQPQHF.